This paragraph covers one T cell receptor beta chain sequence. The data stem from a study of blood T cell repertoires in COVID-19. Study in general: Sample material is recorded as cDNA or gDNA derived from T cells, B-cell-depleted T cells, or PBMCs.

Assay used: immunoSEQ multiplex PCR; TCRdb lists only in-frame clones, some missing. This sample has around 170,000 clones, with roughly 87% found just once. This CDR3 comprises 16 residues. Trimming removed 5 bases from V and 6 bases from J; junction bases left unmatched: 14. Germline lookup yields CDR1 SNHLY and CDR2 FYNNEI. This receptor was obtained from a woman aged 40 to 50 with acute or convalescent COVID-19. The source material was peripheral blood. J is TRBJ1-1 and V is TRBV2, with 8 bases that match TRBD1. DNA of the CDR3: TGTGCCAGCAGTATGGACAGGGTCACGGGAGTCCCTGAAGCTTTCTTT. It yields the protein CASSMDRVTGVPEAFF.